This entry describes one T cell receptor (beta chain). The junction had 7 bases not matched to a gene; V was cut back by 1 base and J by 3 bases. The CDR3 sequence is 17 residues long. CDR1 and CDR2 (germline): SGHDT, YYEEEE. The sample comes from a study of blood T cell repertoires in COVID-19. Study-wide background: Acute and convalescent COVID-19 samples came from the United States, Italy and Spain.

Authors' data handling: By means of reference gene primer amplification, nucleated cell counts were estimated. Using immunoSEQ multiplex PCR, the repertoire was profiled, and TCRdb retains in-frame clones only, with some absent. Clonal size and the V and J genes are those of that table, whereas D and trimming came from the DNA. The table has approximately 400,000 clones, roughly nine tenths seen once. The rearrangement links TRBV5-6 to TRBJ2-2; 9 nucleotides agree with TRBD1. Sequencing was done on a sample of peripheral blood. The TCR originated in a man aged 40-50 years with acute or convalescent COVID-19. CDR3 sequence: CASSLIWDRDYTGELFF. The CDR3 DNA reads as TGTGCCAGCAGCTTGATCTGGGACAGGGATTACACCGGGGAGCTGTTTTTT.